The text below deals with one T cell receptor (beta chain). This clone's antigen is unknown. Base qualities are not provided; no much larger clone lies one nucleotide away. Using the deep immunoSEQ assay, TCR CDR3 regions were amplified from genomic DNA by multiplex PCR. Extracted genomic DNA from each cell subset was spread evenly across all wells of several immunoSEQ 96-well plates, with each plate serving as a replicate. For sorted subsets, each replicate PCR was loaded with about 0.2 ug genomic DNA, equivalent to approximately 27,000 T cell genomes. The purified libraries were quantified using a Qubit 3.0 fluorometer, sized with a Bioanalyzer 2100, and then quantified again using the KAPA Library Quantification kit. Every immunoSEQ 96-well plate was sequenced on a dedicated single-read 150-cycle Illumina NextSeq 550 flow cell. The original pipeline was this. Because only junctional sequences without quality scores were contained in the immunoSEQ output, filtering matching that applied to full-length reads could not be performed. To assign V/J genes and CDR3, sequences were annotated using PyIR, a Python wrapper for IgBLAST v1.9, with IMGT germline references. Any read was removed if the V/J assignment was weak (E-value above 1e-6), the CDR3 was missing, or the read contained stop codons, out-of-frame junctions, or ambiguous translated residues. V3J clonotypes were defined as sequences sharing an identical inferred V gene, J gene, and CDR3 amino acid sequence. Percentage overlap between repertoires was computed as shared unique clonotypes divided by the size of the smaller repertoire. Three approaches were used to assess repertoire richness: RTK rarefaction, the Chao1 estimator, and Recon v2.1 estimates of unobserved clonotypes. For all TCRbeta clonotypes obtained by the gDNA method from several donors, generation probabilities were computed with OLGA. TCRdb retrieved this table from immuneACCESS and kept in-frame rearrangements only. Not all clones are present; in checked studies, unresolved V genes account for under half, and no reason is known for the remainder. V and J calls and clone size are as listed in that table; D and trimming were resolved from the DNA. Here the sample has hundreds of thousands of clones; around 67% occur a single time. 1.7% of the sample is taken by the ten largest.

Including cysteine and phenylalanine, the CDR3 has 15 amino acids. Just CDR3 DNA is preserved here, 45 bases in frame from base 1. CDR1 and CDR2 were assigned from the germline V gene as MRHNA and SNTAGT. At the junction V is shortened by 2 bases and J by 8 bases; bases outside the gene matches: 7. The data were obtained in a study of shared clonotypes between healthy human individuals (TCRdb year 2020). Turning to the overall study: The cohort comprised a couple of women and a few men aged 18 to 49 years. To estimate repertoire size and how much clonotypes are shared between individuals, the study performed deep sequencing of blood TCR repertoires from roughly five healthy adults. Between about 0.85 and 9.5 billion PBMCs per donor were obtained by leukapheresis. For each donor, CD4 naive and CD4 memory were each given three plates, CD8 naive was given two plates, and CD8 memory was given one plate. Different laboratories and diverse techniques were used to prepare libraries and sequence TCR repertoires, to increase sequencing depth and limit assay-specific biases.

Broad study findings and their caveats: Across a handful of donors, approximately 5% of naive CD4, roughly 3.4% of naive CD8, roughly 2.2% of memory CD4, and roughly 0.41% of memory CD8 clonotypes were shared. Incomplete sequencing was indicated by rarefaction of sorted-subset datasets, despite the large sequencing depth. Sampling was limited to blood, and TCR repertoires in tissue likely differ from TCR repertoires in blood. Estimated clonotype richness was generally larger for naive than for memory subsets. Clonotypes shared by all four sorted-subset donors showed higher generation probabilities than non-shared clonotypes. Because the study included only a small number of donors, the genetic and exposure-history diversity represented was limited. Based on pairwise subsampling, the degree of clonotype sharing among donors was expected to be affected by sequencing depth.

Donors were healthy HIV-negative adults with no recently reported acute infections or vaccinations. Only Caucasian adults living in Nashville, Tennessee, USA were represented among the donors. Magnetic negative selection was used to enrich CD4+ T cells, after which naive cells were positively selected on CD45RA and the negative fraction became the memory subset. Blood was collected by leukapheresis, and PBMCs were isolated by Ficoll-Histopaque density gradient centrifugation and then cryopreserved in liquid nitrogen vapor phase. Purity and quantity of every magnetically sorted T cell population were checked by analytical flow cytometry. From each sorted fraction, genomic DNA was isolated and quantified by UV absorbance on a Nanodrop 2000c.

The chain was built from TRBV6-4 and TRBJ2-1, with 9 bases matching TRBD2. Source material: memory CD4+ T cells sorted from blood. In light of the paper, this sample's cell subset or site label describes: CD45RA-negative fraction. The source is a woman under 40 in good health. The nucleotides are TGTGCCAGCAGTGACGTCCCTAGCGGGACCGATGAGCAGTTCTTC. Translated, it reads CASSDVPSGTDEQFF.